This TCR beta chain was sequenced for a study of T cell responses to AZD1222 COVID-19 vaccine. About this clone: What it binds is unknown.

Some clones are missing from TCRdb's copy, which holds only in-frame ones; the method was immunoSEQ multiplex PCR. The profile covers 65,000 to 95,000 clones, with 75% to 85% appearing a single time and roughly a fifth taken by the ten largest. Study findings and constraints: With two AZD1222 doses given, Spike-specific TCR breadth and depth both rose.

CDR1 and CDR2 (germline): ENHRY, SYGVKD. Trimming took 10 bases from V and 2 from J; bases not matched to a gene: 10. This CDR3 comprises 14 residues. This receptor was obtained from an adult in good health. The material was peripheral blood, obtained on day 0 of AZD1222 vaccination. This chain uses TRBV10-3 with TRBJ2-7; 8 bases are shared with TRBD1. The DNA of the CDR3 is TGTGCCACCTCGGGACAGGACAACACCTACGAGCAGTACTTC. Protein: CATSGQDNTYEQYF.